Shown below are 3 T cell receptor beta chains from a single sample sequenced in a study of T-cell reconstitution after alpha-beta-depleted transplantation in children. TCRbeta library preparation incorporated unique molecular identifiers. From the PCR reads, TCRdb called clonotypes with MiXCR, one entry per CDR3 protein. The sample shows 700,000 or so distinct CDR3 sequences, around 13% of them seen only once. Sequencing was performed on PBMCs, taken before TCRalphabeta/CD19-depleted stem cell transplant. The receptor set was obtained from a girl aged 2-15 years with congenital amegakaryocytic thrombocytopenia, due to receive a stem cell transplant.

The genes are TRBV30 and TRBJ2-2, with no clear D. V was cut by 4 bases and J by 6 bases, with 15 bases left in between. Per germline, CDR1 GTSNPN and CDR2 SVGIG (reference sequence). This CDR3 is built from 14 residues. The DNA for the CDR3 is TGTGCCTGGATTCCGATCGTGGGGTCCGGGGAGCTGTTTTTT. This translates into CAWIPIVGSGELFF.

This clonotype was counted ten times or more. J is TRBJ2-2 and V is TRBV5-1, with D unresolved. CDR1 is SGHRS, CDR2 YFSETQ, per germline. The CDR3 length is 15 residues. Trimming removed 0 bases at V and 0 bases at J, with 6 bases between. The CDR3 protein is CASSLDGPNTGELFF. For the CDR3, the DNA is TGCGCCAGCAGCTTGGATGGTCCGAACACCGGGGAGCTGTTTTTT.

This clonotype came up many times. This chain uses TRBV6-1 with TRBJ2-2; D is perhaps TRBD2 (5 bases). Germline CDR1 reads MNHNS; CDR2 reads SASEGT. V lost 6 bases, J lost 5 bases, and 10 bases lay in between. CDR3 length equals 13 residues. This CDR3 reads CASSAGGTGELFF. CDR3 nucleotides: TGTGCCAGCAGCGCAGGAGGTACCGGGGAGCTGTTTTTT.